This TCR beta chain stems from a study of blood T cell repertoires in COVID-19. The method was immunoSEQ multiplex PCR; TCRdb's version includes in-frame clones alone and lacks a portion of them. The sample records about 28,000 clones, about two thirds being singletons. The CDR3 length is 12 residues. Trimming removed 5 bases at V and 9 bases at J, with 10 bases between. Looked up from germline, CDR1 is KGHDR and CDR2 is SFDVKD. Sequenced: peripheral blood. The chain recombines TRBV24-1 with TRBJ2-1; a possible D gene is TRBD1 (5 bases). This receptor was obtained from a boy aged 2 to 10 with active or convalescent COVID-19. In DNA form, the CDR3 reads TGTGCCACCAGTGGGCAGGGTGGTGAGCAGTTCTTC. Amino acid sequence: CATSGQGGEQFF.